This record covers a single TCR beta chain. Equal genomic DNA amounts from CVID and control samples were sequenced. Data came from immunoSEQ multiplex PCR; TCRdb stores just in-frame clones and leaves some out. This sample includes around 55,000 clones with no singletons; its ten biggest clones take up about 1.8%. This specimen comes from a study of T cell clonality in common variable immunodeficiency. Material for sequencing was peripheral blood mononuclear cells. The receptor's source is a person between 18 and 69 years old in good health.

The CDR3 region is CASSNALSGRETQYF. The sequenced CDR3 bases are TGTGCCAGCAGTAATGCCCTCAGCGGGAGAGAGACC. V gene TRBV6-2 or TRBV6-3 combines with J gene TRBJ2-5, with 8 nucleotides matching TRBD2. The observed sequence ends 3 residues before the CDR3 terminus, with the missing tail filled in from the germline J gene. Germline-derived CDR1 and CDR2 are MNHEY and SVGEGT. V dropped 5 bases and J dropped 4; count of bases not matched to a gene: 9. The CDR3 sequence is 15 residues long.